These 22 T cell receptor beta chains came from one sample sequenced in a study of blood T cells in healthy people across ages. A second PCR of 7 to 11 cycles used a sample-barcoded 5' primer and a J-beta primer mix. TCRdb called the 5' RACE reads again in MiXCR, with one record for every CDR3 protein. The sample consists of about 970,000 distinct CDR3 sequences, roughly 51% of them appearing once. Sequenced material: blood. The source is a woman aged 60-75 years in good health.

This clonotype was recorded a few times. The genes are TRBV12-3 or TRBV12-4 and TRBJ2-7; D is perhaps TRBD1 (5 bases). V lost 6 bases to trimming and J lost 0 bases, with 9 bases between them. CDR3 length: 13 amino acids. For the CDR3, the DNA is TGTGCCAGCAGCAGGGTTTACTCCTACGAGCAGTACTTC. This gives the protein CASSRVYSYEQYF.

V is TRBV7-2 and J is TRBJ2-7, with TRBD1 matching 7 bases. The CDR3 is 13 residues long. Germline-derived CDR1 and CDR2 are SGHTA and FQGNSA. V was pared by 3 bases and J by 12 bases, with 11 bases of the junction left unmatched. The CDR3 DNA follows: TGTGCCAGCAGCTTCGACGCCAGGGGACAGTGGTACTTC. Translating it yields CASSFDARGQWYF.

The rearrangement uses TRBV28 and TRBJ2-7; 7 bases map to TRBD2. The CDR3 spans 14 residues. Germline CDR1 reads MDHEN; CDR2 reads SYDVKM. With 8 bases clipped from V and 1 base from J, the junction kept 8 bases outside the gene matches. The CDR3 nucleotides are TGTGCCAGCTGCCTTAGCGGGCCATCCTACGAGCAGTACTTC. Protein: CASCLSGPSYEQYF.

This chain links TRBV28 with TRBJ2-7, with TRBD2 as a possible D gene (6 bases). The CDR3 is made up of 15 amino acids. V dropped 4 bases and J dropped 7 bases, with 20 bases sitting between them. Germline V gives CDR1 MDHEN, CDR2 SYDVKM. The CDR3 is CASSSQDAGSPEQYF. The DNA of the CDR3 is TGTGCCAGCAGTTCCCAAGACGCGGGGTCCCCTGAGCAGTACTTC.

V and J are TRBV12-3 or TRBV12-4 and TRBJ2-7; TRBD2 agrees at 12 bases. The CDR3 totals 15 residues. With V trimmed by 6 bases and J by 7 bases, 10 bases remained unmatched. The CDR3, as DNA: TGTGCCAGCAGCCCCCCGACTAGCGGGAGTATTGAGCAGTACTTC. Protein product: CASSPPTSGSIEQYF.

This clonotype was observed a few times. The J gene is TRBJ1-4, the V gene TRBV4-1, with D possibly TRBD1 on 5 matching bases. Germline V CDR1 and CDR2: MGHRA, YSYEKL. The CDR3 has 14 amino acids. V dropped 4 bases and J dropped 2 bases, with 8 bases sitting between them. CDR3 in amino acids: CASSRAGTNEKLFF. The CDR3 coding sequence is TGCGCCAGCAGCCGAGCAGGGACTAATGAAAAACTGTTTTTT.

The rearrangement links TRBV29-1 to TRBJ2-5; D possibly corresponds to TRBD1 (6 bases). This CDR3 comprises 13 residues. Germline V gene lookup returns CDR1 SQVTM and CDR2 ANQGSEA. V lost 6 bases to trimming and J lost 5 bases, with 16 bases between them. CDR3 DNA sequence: TGCAGCGTCGATGACACAGGGATTGAGACCCAGTACTTC. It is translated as CSVDDTGIETQYF.

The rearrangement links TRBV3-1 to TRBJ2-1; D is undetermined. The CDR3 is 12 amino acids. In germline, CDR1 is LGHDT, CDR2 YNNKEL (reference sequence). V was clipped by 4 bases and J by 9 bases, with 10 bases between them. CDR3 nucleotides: TGTGCCAGCAGCCGCCAACTCGGTGAGCAGTTCTTC. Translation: CASSRQLGEQFF.

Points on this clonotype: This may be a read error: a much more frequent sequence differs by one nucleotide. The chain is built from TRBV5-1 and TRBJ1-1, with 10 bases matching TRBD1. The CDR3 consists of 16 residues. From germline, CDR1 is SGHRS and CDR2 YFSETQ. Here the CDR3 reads CASSFMSGQGNSEAFF. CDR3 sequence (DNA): TGCGCCAGCAGCTTTATGTCGGGACAGGGGAACTCTGAAGCTTTCTTT.

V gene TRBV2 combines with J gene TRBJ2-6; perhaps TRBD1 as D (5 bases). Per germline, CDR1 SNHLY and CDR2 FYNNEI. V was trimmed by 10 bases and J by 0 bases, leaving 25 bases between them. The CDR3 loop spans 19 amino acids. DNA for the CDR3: TGTGCCACCCCAAGGGATTCGACAGAAGTTTACTCTGGGGCCAACGTCCTGACTTTC. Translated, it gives CATPRDSTEVYSGANVLTF.

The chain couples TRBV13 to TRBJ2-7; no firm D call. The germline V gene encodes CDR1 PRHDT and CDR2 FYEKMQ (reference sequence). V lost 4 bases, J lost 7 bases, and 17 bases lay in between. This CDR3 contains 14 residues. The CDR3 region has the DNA TGTGCCAGCAGCTCAATTATCCACGACAATGAGCAGTACTTC. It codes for CASSSIIHDNEQYF.

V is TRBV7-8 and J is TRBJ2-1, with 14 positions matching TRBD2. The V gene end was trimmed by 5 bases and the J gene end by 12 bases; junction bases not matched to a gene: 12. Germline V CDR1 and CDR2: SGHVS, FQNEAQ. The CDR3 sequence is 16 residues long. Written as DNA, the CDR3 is TGTGCCAGCAGCGGACCGGGACTAGCGGGGGTAAAGGCGCAGTTCTTC. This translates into CASSGPGLAGVKAQFF.

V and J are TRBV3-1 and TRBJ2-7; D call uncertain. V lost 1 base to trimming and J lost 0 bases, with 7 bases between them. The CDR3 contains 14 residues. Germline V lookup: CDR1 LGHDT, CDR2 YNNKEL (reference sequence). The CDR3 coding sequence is TGTGCCAGCAGCCAAGTGGACGGCTCCTACGAGCAGTACTTC. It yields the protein CASSQVDGSYEQYF.

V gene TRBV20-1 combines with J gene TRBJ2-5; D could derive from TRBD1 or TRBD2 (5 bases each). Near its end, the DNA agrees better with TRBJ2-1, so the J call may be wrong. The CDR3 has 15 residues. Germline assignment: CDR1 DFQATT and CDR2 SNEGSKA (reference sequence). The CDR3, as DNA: TGCAGAGCAACTAGTGGGCAGGGACCTCAAGAGACCCAGTTCTTC. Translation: CRATSGQGPQETQFF.

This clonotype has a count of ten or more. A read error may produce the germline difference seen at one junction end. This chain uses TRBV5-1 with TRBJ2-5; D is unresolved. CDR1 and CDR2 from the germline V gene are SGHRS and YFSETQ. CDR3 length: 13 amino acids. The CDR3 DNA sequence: TGTGCCAGCAGTTTTAATCGGCAAGAGACCCAGTACTTC. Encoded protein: CASSFNRQETQYF.

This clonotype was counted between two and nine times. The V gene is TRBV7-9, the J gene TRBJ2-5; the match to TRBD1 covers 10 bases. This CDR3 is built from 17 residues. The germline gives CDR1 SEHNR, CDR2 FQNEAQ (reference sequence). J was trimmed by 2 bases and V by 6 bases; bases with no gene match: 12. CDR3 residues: CASSPRDRGYHQETQYF. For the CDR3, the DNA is TGTGCCAGCAGTCCCCGGGACAGGGGTTATCATCAAGAGACCCAGTACTTC.

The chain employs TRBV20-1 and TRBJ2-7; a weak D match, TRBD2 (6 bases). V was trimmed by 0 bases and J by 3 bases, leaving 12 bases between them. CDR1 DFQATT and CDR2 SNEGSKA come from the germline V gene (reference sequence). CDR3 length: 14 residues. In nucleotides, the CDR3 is TGCAGTGCTAGAGAGGGCGGTAGCGGCTACGAGCAGTACTTC. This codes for CSAREGGSGYEQYF.

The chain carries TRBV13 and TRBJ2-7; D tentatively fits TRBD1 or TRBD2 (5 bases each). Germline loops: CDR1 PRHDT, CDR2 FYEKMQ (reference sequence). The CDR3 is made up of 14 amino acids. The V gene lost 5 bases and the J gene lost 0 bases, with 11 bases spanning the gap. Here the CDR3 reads CASSLPGASYEQYF. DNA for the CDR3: TGTGCCAGCAGCCTTCCCGGGGCCTCCTACGAGCAGTACTTC.

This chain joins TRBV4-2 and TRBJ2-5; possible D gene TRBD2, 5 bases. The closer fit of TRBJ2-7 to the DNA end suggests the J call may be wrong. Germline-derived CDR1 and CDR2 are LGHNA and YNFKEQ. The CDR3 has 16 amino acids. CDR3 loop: CASSQGSAEQFYEQYF. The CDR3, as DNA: TGTGCCAGCAGCCAAGGTTCAGCGGAGCAGTTCTACGAGCAGTACTTC.

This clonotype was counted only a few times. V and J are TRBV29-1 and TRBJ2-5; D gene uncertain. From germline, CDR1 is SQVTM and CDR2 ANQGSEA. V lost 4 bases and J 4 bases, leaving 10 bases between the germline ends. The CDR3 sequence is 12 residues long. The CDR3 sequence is CSVVGQVETQYF. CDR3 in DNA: TGCAGCGTTGTAGGGCAAGTAGAGACCCAGTACTTC. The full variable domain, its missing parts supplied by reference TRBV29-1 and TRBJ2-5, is SAVISQKPSRDICQRGTSLTIQCQVDSQVTMMFWYRQQPGQSLTLIATANQGSEATYESGFVIDKFPISRPNLTFSTLTVSNMSPEDSSIYLCSVVGQVETQYFGPGTRLLVL.

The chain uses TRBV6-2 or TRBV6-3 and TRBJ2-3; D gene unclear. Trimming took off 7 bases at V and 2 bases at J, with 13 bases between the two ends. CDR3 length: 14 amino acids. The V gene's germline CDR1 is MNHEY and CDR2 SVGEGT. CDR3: CASKEALITDTQYF. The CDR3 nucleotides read TGTGCCAGCAAGGAAGCACTTATCACAGATACGCAGTATTTT.

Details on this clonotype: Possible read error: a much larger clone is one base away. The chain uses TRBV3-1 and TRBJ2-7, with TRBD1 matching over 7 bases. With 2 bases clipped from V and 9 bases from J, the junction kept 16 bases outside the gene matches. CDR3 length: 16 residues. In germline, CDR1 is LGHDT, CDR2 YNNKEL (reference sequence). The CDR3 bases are TGTGCCAGCAGCCAACCGGACCGGGACAGCCCCAACGGGCAGTACTTC. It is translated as CASSQPDRDSPNGQYF.